The 2 T cell receptor beta chains below all came from one sample that was sequenced in a study of technical replicates of blood from a few donors. Data came from immunoSEQ multiplex PCR; TCRdb stores just in-frame clones and leaves some out. The sample lists 80,000 to 85,000 clones, around nine tenths seen once, with about 0.41% in the top ten. Material: T cells isolated from PBMCs. Every receptor here comes from a human donor in good health.

This clone occurred once. The chain joins TRBV7-2 to TRBJ1-2, with D perhaps matching TRBD1 (6 bases). This CDR3 is 15 amino acids long. CDR1 and CDR2 (germline): SGHTA, FQGNSA. V was trimmed by 1 base and J by 4 bases, leaving 13 bases between them. Here the CDR3 DNA reads TGTGCCAGCAGCTTAGGTTCAGGGGCGGGCTATGGCTACACCTTC. It specifies CASSLGSGAGYGYTF.

The CDR3: CASSLLSGFGGELFF. CDR3 DNA sequence: TGTGCCAGCAGCTTACTGTCAGGGTTTGGCGGGGAGCTGTTTTTT. The chain combines TRBV7-3 with TRBJ2-2, with D maybe TRBD1 (5 bases). Trimming stripped 2 bases from V and 7 bases from J, with 14 bases between. The CDR3 is 15 amino acids. Germline values: CDR1 SGHTA, CDR2 FQGTGA. Using reference TRBV7-3 and TRBJ2-2 for the parts outside the CDR3, the full variable domain is GAGVSQTPSNKVTEKGKYVELRCDPISGHTALYWYRQSLGQGPEFLIYFQGTGAADDSGLPNDRFFAVRPEGSVSTLKIQRTERGDSAVYLCASSLLSGFGGELFFGEGSRLTVL.